This T cell receptor (beta chain) was obtained from a study of blood T cell repertoires in COVID-19. For the study at large: Acute and convalescent COVID-19 samples came from the United States, Italy and Spain. In each case, the material was cDNA or gDNA derived from T cells, B-cell-depleted T cells, or PBMCs.

The ends were cut back, 5 bases at V and 12 bases at J, with 18 bases in the middle. The CDR3 has 13 residues. Germline V gene data show CDR1 as SGHVS and CDR2 as FNYEAQ. TCRdb's table, derived via immunoSEQ multiplex PCR, lists solely in-frame clones and lacks some. The data contain about 220,000 clones, just over 85% of them seen just once; the ten biggest clones take up under 4%. Which cohort a participant joined came from the clinical history participants gave. V usage is TRBV7-6 and J usage is TRBJ2-3, with D possibly being TRBD2 (5 bases). This TCR came from a woman in her 40s with acute COVID-19. The specimen sequenced was PBMCs or T cells enriched from blood (not recorded which). The CDR3 DNA is TGTGCCAGCAGCCCTTCGCGGGTTGGTCCCCAGTATTTT. The encoded protein is CASSPSRVGPQYF. The full variable domain, rest sourced from reference TRBV7-6 and TRBJ2-3, is GAGVSQSPRYKVTKRGQDVALRCDPISGHVSLYWYRQALGQGPEFLTYFNYEAQQDKSGLPNDRFSAERPEGSISTLTIQRTEQRDSAMYRCASSPSRVGPQYFGPGTRLTVL.